The clone carrying this T cell receptor beta chain occurred once. What it binds is unknown. The sample comes from a study of shared clonotypes between healthy human individuals. The study's findings and limits: Clonotypes shared by all four sorted-subset donors had higher generation probabilities than non-shared clonotypes.

The naive CD8 subset, CD45RO-negative cells positively selected for CCR7, excluded terminally differentiated effector memory CD45RA+ cells. An even split of each subset's genomic DNA across several immunoSEQ plates was performed. TCRdb's table, derived via immunoSEQ multiplex PCR, lists solely in-frame clones and lacks some. The sample has 2 million or so clones, about 94% seen once. Germline-derived CDR1 and CDR2 are LGHNA and YSLEER. V shed 1 base, J shed 0 bases, and the junction held 2 bases outside the gene matches. This CDR3 is built from 17 residues. The sequenced sample was naive CD8+ T cells sorted from blood. The chain joins TRBV4-3 to TRBJ1-6; 8 positions agree with TRBD1. The TCR sequence derives from a man aged 18 to 30 in good health. In DNA, the CDR3 is TGCGCCAGCAGCCAAGGGACAGGGAGCTCCTATAATTCACCCCTCCACTTT. Its protein product is CASSQGTGSSYNSPLHF.